This record covers a single T cell receptor (beta chain). Sequencing was performed with immunoSEQ multiplex PCR; in TCRdb, only in-frame clones are kept and a portion is missing. Of more than 30,000 clones listed, about nine tenths were seen once; the top ten hold roughly 23%. This entry comes from a study of blood T cell repertoires in COVID-19. CDR3 length equals 13 residues. The V and J ends lost 5 bases and 1 base respectively, with 8 bases between them. Looked up from germline, CDR1 is MNHEY and CDR2 is SVGEGT. The chain employs TRBV6-2 or TRBV6-3 and TRBJ1-1; possible D gene TRBD1, 6 bases. This receptor was taken from a woman over 75 with active or convalescent COVID-19. Sequenced sample: peripheral blood. The CDR3 spells CASSGGQNTEAFF. The CDR3 DNA is TGTGCCAGCAGTGGGGGACAGAACACTGAAGCTTTCTTT.